Presented here are 5 T cell receptor beta chains from one specimen sequenced in a study of OX40 agonist ivuxolimab in advanced cancers. Generated by immunoSEQ multiplex PCR, the TCRdb table keeps only in-frame clones and is missing some. Of approximately 66,000 clones in the sample, around 85% are singletons; the top ten hold about 0.83%. The sample here was CD4+ or CD8+ T cells sorted from blood, taken in a trial of the OX40 agonist ivuxolimab. The source is an adult with an advanced solid tumor such as melanoma, head and neck, liver or kidney cancer.

V is TRBV19 and J is TRBJ1-5, with a tentative D call TRBD1 (5 bases). V lost 8 bases, J lost 4 bases, and 9 bases lay in between. CDR1 LNHDA and CDR2 SQIVND come from the germline V gene (reference sequence). This CDR3 contains 12 residues. The CDR3 DNA follows: TGTGCCAGTCTACAGGCAAATCAGCCCCAGCATTTT. This gives the protein CASLQANQPQHF.

A single count supports this clone. For the CDR3, the DNA is TGTGCCAGCAGCCTCTCCGACTGGGGGCGGTTCACAGATACGCAGTATTTT. Its translation is CASSLSDWGRFTDTQYF. The chain has TRBV7-2 and TRBJ2-3; perhaps TRBD1 as D (6 bases). V gave up 5 bases and J gave up 2 bases, with 20 bases separating them. This CDR3 is 17 amino acids long. The germline CDR1 and CDR2 sequences are SGHTA and FQGNSA.

The table lists this clone with a few counts. The V call is TRBV5-1, the J call TRBJ2-2, with 10 bases lining up with TRBD1. Unmatched junction bases numbered 8, after V lost 6 bases and J lost 3 bases. The length of the CDR3 is 16 residues. Germline assignment: CDR1 SGHRS and CDR2 YFSETQ. As DNA, the CDR3 is TGCGCCAGCAAATCACCCGGGACAGGGGACACCGGGGAGCTGTTTTTT. This gives the protein CASKSPGTGDTGELFF.

The chain combines TRBV7-6 with TRBJ2-5; D is ambiguous. Germline V gene data show CDR1 as SGHVS and CDR2 as FNYEAQ. V was shortened by 2 bases and J by 9 bases, with 13 bases between the two germline ends. This CDR3 has 13 amino acids. The CDR3 DNA sequence: TGTGCCAGCAGCTTAAAGCCCGAAGGTTCCCAGTACTTC. Its translation: CASSLKPEGSQYF.

The V and J genes are TRBV5-5 and TRBJ1-4; unclear D gene. Germline V lookup: CDR1 SGHKS, CDR2 YYEKEE (reference sequence). CDR3 length: 14 amino acids. Trimming took off 0 bases at V and 9 bases at J, with 12 bases between the two ends. The CDR3 sequence: CASSLVQEEQKLFF. The CDR3 coding sequence is TGTGCCAGCAGCTTGGTTCAGGAGGAGCAAAAACTGTTTTTT.